What follows are 22 T cell receptor beta chains derived from one specimen sequenced in a study of blood T cell repertoires in COVID-19 (dated by TCRdb to 2018 to 2021). The library was built by means of the immunoSEQ multiplex PCR assay. Sourced from immuneACCESS, this table was stored by TCRdb with only in-frame sequences that have V and J called. A share of the clones is absent; for the studies checked, an unresolved V gene accounts for under half, and the remainder has no known explanation. For this sample the table gives about 140,000 clones, of which roughly 85% were detected only once. Approximately 4.3% of the sample rests with the top ten. The sequencing sample was made of PBMCs or T cells enriched from blood (not recorded which). These receptors were obtained from a man aged 45-60 years who had recovered from COVID-19.

V gene TRBV3-1 (or the pseudogene TRBV3-2) combines with J gene TRBJ2-7, with 9 nucleotides matching TRBD1. The junction had 6 bases not matched to a gene; V was cut back by 4 bases and J by 2 bases. CDR3 length: 15 residues. The germline V gene has CDR1 LGHDT and CDR2 YNNKEL (reference sequence). The CDR3 sequence is CASSPWTGDPYEQYF. The DNA for the CDR3 is TGTGCCAGCAGCCCATGGACAGGGGACCCCTACGAGCAGTACTTC.

This chain connects TRBV30 to TRBJ2-5; 10 bases are a match to TRBD1. CDR1 and CDR2 from the germline V gene are GTSNPN and SVGIG (reference sequence). The trim removed 0 bases at V and 4 bases at J, leaving 2 bases unmatched. The CDR3 has 14 residues. The DNA of the CDR3 is TGTGCCTGGAGTGTGACAGGGGGCTTAGAGACCCAGTACTTC. Translated, it gives CAWSVTGGLETQYF.

V and J are TRBV3-1 (or the pseudogene TRBV3-2) and TRBJ1-5, with TRBD1 matching over 7 bases. V shed 1 base, J shed 2 bases, and the junction held 11 bases outside the gene matches. The length of the CDR3 is 18 residues. CDR1 is LGHDT, CDR2 YNNKEL, per germline (reference sequence). The CDR3 sequence: CASSQGYNRGGGNQPQHF. Written as DNA, the CDR3 is TGTGCCAGCAGCCAAGGTTATAACAGGGGCGGGGGCAATCAGCCCCAGCATTTT.

This clone came up a few times. This rearrangement joins TRBV3-1 (or the pseudogene TRBV3-2) to TRBJ1-5, with D maybe TRBD1 (5 bases). CDR3 length: 17 amino acids. The germline V gene has CDR1 LGHDT and CDR2 YNNKEL (reference sequence). Trimming stripped 5 bases from V and 2 bases from J, with 19 bases between. CDR3 DNA sequence: TGTGCCAGCAGCAACTGCTCATGGGGCCGCTGCAATCAGCCCCAGCATTTT. The encoded protein is CASSNCSWGRCNQPQHF.

J is TRBJ2-1 and V is TRBV11-2; perhaps TRBD2 as D (6 bases). Germline loops: CDR1 SGHAT, CDR2 FQNNGV. This CDR3 has 15 residues. V lost 1 base to trimming and J lost 6 bases, with 13 bases between them. In DNA form, the CDR3 reads TGTGCCAGCAGCTTAGGTACGGCGGGGATCAATGAGCAGTTCTTC. It codes for CASSLGTAGINEQFF.

The V call is TRBV5-1, the J call TRBJ2-2; a possible D gene is TRBD2 (6 bases). The CDR3 length is 15 residues. Germline-derived CDR1 and CDR2 are SGHRS and YFSETQ. V was pared by 0 bases and J by 5 bases, with 11 bases between. The CDR3 sequence: CASSLGAGPTGELFF. The CDR3 DNA sequence: TGCGCCAGCAGCTTGGGGGCGGGACCGACCGGGGAGCTGTTTTTT.

The CDR3 coding sequence is TGTGCCACCGGAGGATCAGGGGGCACTGAAGCTTTCTTT. This codes for CATGGSGGTEAFF. V usage is TRBV10-3 and J usage is TRBJ1-1; TRBD1 matches 7 bases. CDR1 and CDR2 from the germline V gene are ENHRY and SYGVKD. This CDR3 contains 13 residues. V dropped 10 bases and J dropped 4; count of bases not matched to a gene: 9.

The CDR3 nucleotides are TGTGCCAGCAGCTCGGACAGGGACGACTTCGGAGCTTTCTTT. It yields the protein CASSSDRDDFGAFF. The chain employs TRBV7-6 and TRBJ1-1; TRBD1 matches at 8 bases. The CDR3 consists of 14 residues. The V segment lost 4 bases and the J segment 10 bases; nucleotides outside the gene matches: 11. Looked up from germline, CDR1 is SGHVS and CDR2 is FNYEAQ.

The V and J genes are TRBV6-2 or TRBV6-3 and TRBJ1-5; D ambiguous. CDR1 MNHEY and CDR2 SVGEGT come from the germline V gene. The CDR3 sequence is 13 residues long. Trimming took 5 bases from V and 5 from J, leaving 10 bases between them. The CDR3 nucleotides are TGTGCCAGCAGTACCGATAGATATCAGCCCCAGCATTTT. Its translation: CASSTDRYQPQHF.

The chain has TRBV6-2 or TRBV6-3 and TRBJ1-5; D gene unclear. The germline V gene has CDR1 MNHEY and CDR2 SVGEGT. Trimming shortened V by 3 bases and J by 13 bases, and 13 bases separated the two germline ends. The CDR3 runs 12 residues. This CDR3 is CASSYGRIGQHF. CDR3 in DNA: TGTGCCAGCAGTTATGGCAGGATAGGTCAGCATTTT.

A single count supports this clone. This sequence joins TRBV6-5 and TRBJ2-5, with D tentatively TRBD1 (6 bases). Germline values: CDR1 MNHEY, CDR2 SVGAGI. The length of the CDR3 is 14 residues. The V end was cut by 5 bases, the J end by 6 bases, with 16 bases between. CDR3 protein: CASSKSQGVKTQYF. In DNA form, the CDR3 reads TGTGCCAGCAGTAAGTCACAGGGAGTCAAGACCCAGTACTTC.

This chain joins TRBV9 and TRBJ2-3, with TRBD2 matching over 15 bases. There are 17 residues in the CDR3. The germline V gene encodes CDR1 SGDLS and CDR2 YYNGEE. The V and J ends lost 2 bases and 3 bases, in that order; junction bases with no gene match: 4. CDR3 region: CASSVGLAGGGTDTQYF. As DNA, the CDR3 is TGTGCCAGCAGCGTGGGACTAGCGGGGGGAGGGACAGATACGCAGTATTTT. Variable domain in full (rest from reference TRBV9 and TRBJ2-3): DSGVTQTPKHLITATGQRVTLRCSPRSGDLSVYWYQQSLDQGLQFLIQYYNGEERAKGNILERFSAQQFPDLHSELNLSSLELGDSALYFCASSVGLAGGGTDTQYFGPGTRLTVL.

The genes are TRBV7-3 and TRBJ2-2; the D gene is possibly TRBD1 (5 bases). CDR3 length: 15 amino acids. V shed 1 base and J shed 4 bases, with 10 bases lying between them. Germline lookup yields CDR1 SGHTA and CDR2 FQGTGA. Written as DNA, the CDR3 is TGTGCCAGCAGCTTAATGCCCAGGGCCACCGGGGAGCTGTTTTTT. This sequence encodes CASSLMPRATGELFF.

Only one count was recorded for this clone. The V gene is TRBV6-5, the J gene TRBJ1-2, with a weak D call TRBD1 (5 bases). Looked up from germline, CDR1 is MNHEY and CDR2 is SVGAGI. The V end lost 2 bases, the J end lost 0 bases, and 7 bases lay between the germline ends. The CDR3 is made up of 14 amino acids. CDR3 DNA: TGTGCCAGCAGTTACCGGGGGTCTAACTATGGCTACACCTTC. Protein sequence: CASSYRGSNYGYTF.

The V and J genes are TRBV18 and TRBJ1-1, with 9 bases lining up with TRBD1. Looked up from germline, CDR1 is KGHSH and CDR2 is LQKENI. Trimming took 4 bases from V and 1 from J; bases not matched to a gene: 1. The CDR3 covers 14 residues. The CDR3 region is CASSQTGGNTEAFF. The CDR3 coding sequence is TGTGCCAGCTCACAGACAGGGGGGAACACTGAAGCTTTCTTT. The full variable domain, rest sourced from reference TRBV18 and TRBJ1-1, is NAGVMQNPRHLVRRRGQEARLRCSPMKGHSHVYWYRQLPEEGLKFMVYLQKENIIDESGMPKERFSAEFPKEGPSILRIQQVVRGDSAAYFCASSQTGGNTEAFFGQGTRLTVV.

In this sample, this clone turned up a few times. V and J are TRBV11-2 and TRBJ1-4; TRBD1 matches 9 bases. Germline-derived CDR1 and CDR2 are SGHAT and FQNNGV. This CDR3 comprises 15 residues. Trimming took 1 base from V and 6 from J; bases not matched to a gene: 3. Written as DNA, the CDR3 is TGTGCCAGCAGCTTAGGGGACAGGGACTATGAAAAACTGTTTTTT. This gives the protein CASSLGDRDYEKLFF. The full variable domain, with the rest looked up from reference TRBV11-2 and TRBJ1-4, is EAGVAQSPRYKIIEKRQSVAFWCNPISGHATLYWYQQILGQGPKLLIQFQNNGVVDDSQLPKDRFSAERLKGVDSTLKIQPAKLEDSAVYLCASSLGDRDYEKLFFGSGTQLSVL.

The V and J genes are TRBV12-3 or TRBV12-4 and TRBJ1-2; D gene ambiguous. The CDR3 spans 12 residues. V lost 5 bases and J 4 bases, leaving 8 bases between the germline ends. CDR3 sequence reads: CASSVSAYGYTF. The CDR3, as DNA: TGTGCCAGCAGTGTAAGCGCCTATGGCTACACCTTC.

This chain links TRBV28 with TRBJ1-1; 8 bases are shared with TRBD1. CDR1 and CDR2 (germline): MDHEN, SYDVKM. The CDR3 runs to 16 residues. V gave up 4 bases and J gave up 2 bases; unmatched junction bases: 9. Here the CDR3 DNA reads TGTGCCAGCAGTTCCCCAGGACAGGGAACCAACACTGAAGCTTTCTTT. It yields the protein CASSSPGQGTNTEAFF.

This rearrangement joins TRBV7-8 to TRBJ2-1; TRBD2 might be the D (5 bases). Germline CDR1 reads SGHVS; CDR2 reads FQNEAQ. V lost 0 bases to trimming and J lost 0 bases, with 18 bases between them. The CDR3 length is 19 residues. For the CDR3, the DNA is TGTGCCAGCAGCTTAGCACGCGTCACTAGAAGAAGCTCCTACAATGAGCAGTTCTTC. It specifies CASSLARVTRRSSYNEQFF.

This chain's CDR3 is CASSLGQGIPEQFF. CDR3 nucleotide sequence: TGTGCCAGCAGCTTAGGACAGGGTATCCCTGAGCAGTTCTTC. The gene calls are TRBV7-9 and TRBJ2-1, with 7 bases lining up with TRBD1. The CDR3 has 14 residues. CDR1 SEHNR and CDR2 FQNEAQ come from the germline V gene (reference sequence). After removal of 1 base from V and 9 bases from J, the junction contained 6 bases not matched to a gene.

The genes are TRBV7-9 and TRBJ1-2, with D possibly being TRBD1 (5 bases). The V end lost 3 bases, the J end lost 4 bases, and 12 bases lay between the germline ends. Looked up from germline, CDR1 is SEHNR and CDR2 is FQNEAQ (reference sequence). This CDR3 is built from 14 residues. The CDR3 DNA reads as TGTGCCAGCAGCTTGGGGCAGGGAAGCTATGGCTACACCTTC. This encodes CASSLGQGSYGYTF.

This clone was recorded only once. The rearrangement uses TRBV2 and TRBJ2-2, with 9 bases aligning to TRBD1. Looked up from germline, CDR1 is SNHLY and CDR2 is FYNNEI. The CDR3 sequence is 15 residues long. V was clipped by 7 bases and J by 5 bases; unmatched bases: 8. CDR3 nucleotide sequence: TGTGCCAGCAACCTACAGGGGGCGCAAACCGGGGAGCTGTTTTTT. Protein: CASNLQGAQTGELFF.